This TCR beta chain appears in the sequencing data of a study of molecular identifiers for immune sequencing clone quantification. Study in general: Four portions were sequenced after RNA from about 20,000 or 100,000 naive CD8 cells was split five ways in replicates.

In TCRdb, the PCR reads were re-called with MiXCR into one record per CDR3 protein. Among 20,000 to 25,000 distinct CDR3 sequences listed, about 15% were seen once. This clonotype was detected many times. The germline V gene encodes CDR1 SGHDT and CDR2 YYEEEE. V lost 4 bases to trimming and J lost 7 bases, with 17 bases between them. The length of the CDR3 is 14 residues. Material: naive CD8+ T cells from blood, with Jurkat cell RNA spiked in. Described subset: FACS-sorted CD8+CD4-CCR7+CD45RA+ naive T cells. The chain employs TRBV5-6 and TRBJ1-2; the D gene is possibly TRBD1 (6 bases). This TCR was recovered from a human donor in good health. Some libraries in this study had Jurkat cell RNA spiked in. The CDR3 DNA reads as TGTGCCAGCAGCACGGACAGCGCGTCCCCTGGCTACACCTTC. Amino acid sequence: CASSTDSASPGYTF. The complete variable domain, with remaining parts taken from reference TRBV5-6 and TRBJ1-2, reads DAGVTQSPTHLIKTRGQQVTLRCSPKSGHDTVSWYQQALGQGPQFIFQYYEEEERQRGNFPDRFSGHQFPNYSSELNVNALLLGDSALYLCASSTDSASPGYTFGSGTRLTVV.